The rows below give T cell receptor beta chains drawn from one sample of a study of human CD8 memory T cell subsets. From the 5' RACE reads, TCRdb lists one entry per CDR3 protein and no DNA. In total, the table holds about 4,300 distinct CDR3 sequences. Sequencing was done on a sample of CD8+ T cells from PBMCs. These receptors originate from a human donor in good health. The CDR3 runs from the conserved cysteine through the conserved F or W. Some rows mark clone size as missing; the rest say once, few, many or name a class of expanded clone.

cdr3_aa: CASSPLAGGEYEQYF; j_call: TRBJ2-7; v_call: TRBV11-2; clone_size: -
cdr3_aa: CASSPLEQNPYEQYF; j_call: TRBJ2-7; v_call: TRBV18; clone_size: -
cdr3_aa: CASSLLPRHEQYF; j_call: TRBJ2-7; v_call: TRBV7-9; clone_size: large
cdr3_aa: CASGLGHGEQFF; j_call: TRBJ2-1; v_call: TRBV12-5; clone_size: -
cdr3_aa: CASSLGTAGSYNSPLHF; j_call: TRBJ1-6; v_call: TRBV5-1; clone_size: -
cdr3_aa: CASSFGTSDGNTIYF; j_call: TRBJ1-3; v_call: TRBV7-9; clone_size: -
cdr3_aa: CASSLLSGSFNEQFF; j_call: TRBJ2-1; v_call: TRBV7-2; clone_size: medium-sized
cdr3_aa: CASSPVVTGSSEQYF; j_call: TRBJ2-7; v_call: TRBV2; clone_size: -
cdr3_aa: CSVVGSEGEYEQYF; j_call: TRBJ2-7; v_call: TRBV29-1; clone_size: -
cdr3_aa: CASSTGPWAFF; j_call: TRBJ1-1; v_call: TRBV19; clone_size: -
cdr3_aa: CSARAVASDYNEQFF; j_call: TRBJ2-1; v_call: TRBV20-1; clone_size: -
cdr3_aa: CASSLEGRTYNEQFF; j_call: TRBJ2-1; v_call: TRBV7-3; clone_size: -
cdr3_aa: CASSSPPDGTYEQYF; j_call: TRBJ2-7; v_call: TRBV12-3/TRBV12-4; clone_size: medium-sized
cdr3_aa: CASSPTGGTDTQYF; j_call: TRBJ2-3; v_call: TRBV12-3/TRBV12-4; clone_size: medium-sized
cdr3_aa: CSVETDRGSLYGYTF; j_call: TRBJ1-2; v_call: TRBV29-1; clone_size: -
cdr3_aa: CASSLASHGELFF; j_call: TRBJ2-2; v_call: TRBV13; clone_size: -
cdr3_aa: CASSQTGQGYYEQYF; j_call: TRBJ2-7; v_call: TRBV9; clone_size: medium-sized